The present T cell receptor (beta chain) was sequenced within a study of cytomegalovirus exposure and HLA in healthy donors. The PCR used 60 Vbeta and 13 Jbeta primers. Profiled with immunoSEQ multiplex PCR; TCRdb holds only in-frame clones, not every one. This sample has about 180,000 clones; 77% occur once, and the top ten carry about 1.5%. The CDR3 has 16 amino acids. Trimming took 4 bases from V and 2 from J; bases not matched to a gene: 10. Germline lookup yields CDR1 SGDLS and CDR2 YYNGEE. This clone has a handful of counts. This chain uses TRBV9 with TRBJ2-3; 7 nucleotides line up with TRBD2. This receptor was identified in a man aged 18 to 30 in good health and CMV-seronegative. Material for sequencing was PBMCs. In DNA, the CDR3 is TGTGCCAGCAGCTTCGAGACTAGCCGAGCCACAGATACGCAGTATTTT. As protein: CASSFETSRATDTQYF.